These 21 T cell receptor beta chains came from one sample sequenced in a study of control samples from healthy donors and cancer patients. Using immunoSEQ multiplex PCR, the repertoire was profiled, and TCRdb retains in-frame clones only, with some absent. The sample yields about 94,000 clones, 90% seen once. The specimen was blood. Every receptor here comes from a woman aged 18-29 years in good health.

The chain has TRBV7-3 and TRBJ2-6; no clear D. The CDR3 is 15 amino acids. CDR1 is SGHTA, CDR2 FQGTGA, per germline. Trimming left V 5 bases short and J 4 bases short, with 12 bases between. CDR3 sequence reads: CASSPNPTGANVLTF. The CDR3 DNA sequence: TGTGCCAGCAGCCCTAACCCGACAGGGGCCAACGTCCTGACTTTC. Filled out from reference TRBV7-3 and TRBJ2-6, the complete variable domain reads GAGVSQTPSNKVTEKGKYVELRCDPISGHTALYWYRQSLGQGPEFLIYFQGTGAADDSGLPNDRFFAVRPEGSVSTLKIQRTERGDSAVYLCASSPNPTGANVLTFGAGSRLTVL.

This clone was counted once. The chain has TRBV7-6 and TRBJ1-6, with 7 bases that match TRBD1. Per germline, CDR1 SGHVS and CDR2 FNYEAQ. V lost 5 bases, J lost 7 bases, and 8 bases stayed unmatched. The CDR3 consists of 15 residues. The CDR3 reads CASSPGDRVNSPLHF. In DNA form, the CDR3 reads TGTGCCAGCAGCCCAGGGGACAGAGTAAATTCACCCCTCCACTTT.

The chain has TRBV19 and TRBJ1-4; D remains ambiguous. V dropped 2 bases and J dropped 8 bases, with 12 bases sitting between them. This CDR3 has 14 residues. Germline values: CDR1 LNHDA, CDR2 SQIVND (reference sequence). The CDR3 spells CASSIRGVDEKLFF. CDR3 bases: TGTGCCAGTAGTATACGTGGAGTTGACGAAAAACTGTTTTTT.

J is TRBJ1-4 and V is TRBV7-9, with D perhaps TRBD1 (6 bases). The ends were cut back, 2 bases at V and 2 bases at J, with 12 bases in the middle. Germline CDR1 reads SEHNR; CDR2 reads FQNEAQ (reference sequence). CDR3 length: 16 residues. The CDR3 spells CASSLKSGVTNEKLFF. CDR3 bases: TGTGCCAGCAGCTTAAAGTCAGGGGTTACTAATGAAAAACTGTTTTTT.

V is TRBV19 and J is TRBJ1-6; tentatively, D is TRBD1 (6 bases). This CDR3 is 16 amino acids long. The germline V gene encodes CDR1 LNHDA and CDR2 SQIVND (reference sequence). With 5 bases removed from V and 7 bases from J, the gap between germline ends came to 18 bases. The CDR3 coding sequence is TGTGCCAGTAGTCCTCCTGGGACACGATTAAATTCACCCCTCCACTTT. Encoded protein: CASSPPGTRLNSPLHF.

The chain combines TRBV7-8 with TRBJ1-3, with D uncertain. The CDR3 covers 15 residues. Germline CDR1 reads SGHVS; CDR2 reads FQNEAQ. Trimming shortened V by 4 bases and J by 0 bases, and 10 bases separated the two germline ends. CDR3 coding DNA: TGTGCCAGCAGCTACGACACCAACTCTGGAAACACCATATATTTT. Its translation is CASSYDTNSGNTIYF.

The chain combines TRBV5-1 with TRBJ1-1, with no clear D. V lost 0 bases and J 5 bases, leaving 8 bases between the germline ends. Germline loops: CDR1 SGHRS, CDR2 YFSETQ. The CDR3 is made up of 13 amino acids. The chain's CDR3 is CASSLAGRTEAFF. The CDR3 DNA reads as TGCGCCAGCAGCTTGGCAGGACGGACTGAAGCTTTCTTT.

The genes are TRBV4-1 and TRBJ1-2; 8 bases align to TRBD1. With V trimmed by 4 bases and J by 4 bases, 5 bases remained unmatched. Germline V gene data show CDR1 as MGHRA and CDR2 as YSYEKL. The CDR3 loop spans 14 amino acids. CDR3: CASSPRTGIYGYTF. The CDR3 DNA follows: TGCGCCAGCAGCCCTCGGACAGGGATCTATGGCTACACCTTC.

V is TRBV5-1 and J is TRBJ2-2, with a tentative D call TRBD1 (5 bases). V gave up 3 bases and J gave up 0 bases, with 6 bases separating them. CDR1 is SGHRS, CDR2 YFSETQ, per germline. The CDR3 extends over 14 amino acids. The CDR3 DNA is TGCGCCAGCAGCTACAGGCCGAACACCGGGGAGCTGTTTTTT. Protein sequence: CASSYRPNTGELFF. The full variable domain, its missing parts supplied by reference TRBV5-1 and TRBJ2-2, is KAGVTQTPRYLIKTRGQQVTLSCSPISGHRSVSWYQQTPGQGLQFLFEYFSETQRNKGNFPGRFSGRQFSNSRSEMNVSTLELGDSALYLCASSYRPNTGELFFGEGSRLTVL.

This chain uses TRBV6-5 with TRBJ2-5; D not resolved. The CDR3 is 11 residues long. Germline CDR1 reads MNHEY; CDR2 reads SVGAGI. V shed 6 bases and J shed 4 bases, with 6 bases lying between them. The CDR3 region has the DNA TGTGCCAGCAGCCCCGCAGAGACCCAGTACTTC. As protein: CASSPAETQYF.

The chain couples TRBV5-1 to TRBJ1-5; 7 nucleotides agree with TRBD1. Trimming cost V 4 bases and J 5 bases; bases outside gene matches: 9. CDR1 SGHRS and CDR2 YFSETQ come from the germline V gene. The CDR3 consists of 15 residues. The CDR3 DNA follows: TGCGCCAGCAGCGTAACAGGGGAGGGATATCAGCCCCAGCATTTT. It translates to CASSVTGEGYQPQHF.

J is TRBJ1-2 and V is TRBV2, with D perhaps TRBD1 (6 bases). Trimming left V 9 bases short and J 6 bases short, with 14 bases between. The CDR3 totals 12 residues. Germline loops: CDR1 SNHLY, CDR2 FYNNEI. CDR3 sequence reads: CASRTARHGYTF. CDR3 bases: TGTGCCAGTAGGACAGCCCGACATGGCTACACCTTC.

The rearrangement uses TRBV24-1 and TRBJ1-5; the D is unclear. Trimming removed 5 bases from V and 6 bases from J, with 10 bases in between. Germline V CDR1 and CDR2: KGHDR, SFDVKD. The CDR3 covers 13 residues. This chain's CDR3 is CATSGGSGQPQHF. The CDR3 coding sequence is TGTGCCACCAGTGGAGGTTCGGGTCAGCCCCAGCATTTT.

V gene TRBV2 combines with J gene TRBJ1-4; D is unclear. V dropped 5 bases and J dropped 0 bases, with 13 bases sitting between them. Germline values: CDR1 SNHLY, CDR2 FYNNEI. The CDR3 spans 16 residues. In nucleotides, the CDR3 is TGTGCCAGCAGTTTTTCTGGACGGCCAACTAATGAAAAACTGTTTTTT. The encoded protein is CASSFSGRPTNEKLFF.

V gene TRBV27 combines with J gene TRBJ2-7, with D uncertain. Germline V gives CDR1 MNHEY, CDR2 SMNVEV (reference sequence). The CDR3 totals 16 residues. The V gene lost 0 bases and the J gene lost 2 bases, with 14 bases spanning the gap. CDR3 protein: CASSLSTLRVPYEQYF. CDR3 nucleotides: TGTGCCAGCAGTTTATCTACTCTAAGGGTTCCCTACGAGCAGTACTTC.

CDR3 coding DNA: TGTGCCAGCAGCCTCCTTTCGGAGACCCAGTACTTC. As protein: CASSLLSETQYF. The V gene is TRBV14, the J gene TRBJ2-5; D uncertain. CDR3 length: 12 amino acids. Germline values: CDR1 SGHDN, CDR2 FVKESK. V lost 4 bases and J lost 5, with 8 bases in between.

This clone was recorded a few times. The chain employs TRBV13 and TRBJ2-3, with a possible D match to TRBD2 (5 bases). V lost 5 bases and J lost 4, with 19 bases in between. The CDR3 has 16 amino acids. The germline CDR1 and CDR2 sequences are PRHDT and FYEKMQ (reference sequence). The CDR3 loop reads CASSPLGREVADTQYF. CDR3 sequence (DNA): TGTGCCAGCAGCCCTTTAGGACGGGAAGTTGCAGATACGCAGTATTTT.

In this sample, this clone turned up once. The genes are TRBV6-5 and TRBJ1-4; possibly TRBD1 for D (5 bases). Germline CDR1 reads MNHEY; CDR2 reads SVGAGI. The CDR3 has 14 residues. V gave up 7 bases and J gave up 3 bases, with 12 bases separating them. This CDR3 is CASISGSANEKLFF. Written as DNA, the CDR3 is TGTGCCAGCATTTCAGGGTCCGCTAATGAAAAACTGTTTTTT.

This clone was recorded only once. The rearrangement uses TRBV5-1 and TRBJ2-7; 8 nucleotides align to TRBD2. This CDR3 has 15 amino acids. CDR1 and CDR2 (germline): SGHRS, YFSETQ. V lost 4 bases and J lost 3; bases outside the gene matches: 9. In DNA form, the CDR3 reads TGCGCCAGCAGCGGGACGGGGGGGCTGATCTACGAGCAGTACTTC. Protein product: CASSGTGGLIYEQYF.

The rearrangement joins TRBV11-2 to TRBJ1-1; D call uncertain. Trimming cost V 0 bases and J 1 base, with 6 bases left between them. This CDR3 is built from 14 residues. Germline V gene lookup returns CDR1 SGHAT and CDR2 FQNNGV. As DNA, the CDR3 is TGTGCCAGCAGCTTAGAGGTGAAGAACACTGAAGCTTTCTTT. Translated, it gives CASSLEVKNTEAFF.

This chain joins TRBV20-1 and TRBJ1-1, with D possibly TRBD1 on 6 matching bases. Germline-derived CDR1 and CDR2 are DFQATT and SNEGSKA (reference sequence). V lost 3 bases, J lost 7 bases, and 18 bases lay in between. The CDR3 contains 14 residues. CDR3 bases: TGCAGTGCTAGTCCCGGGGGCAATCGGTTTGAAGCTTTCTTT. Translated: CSASPGGNRFEAFF.